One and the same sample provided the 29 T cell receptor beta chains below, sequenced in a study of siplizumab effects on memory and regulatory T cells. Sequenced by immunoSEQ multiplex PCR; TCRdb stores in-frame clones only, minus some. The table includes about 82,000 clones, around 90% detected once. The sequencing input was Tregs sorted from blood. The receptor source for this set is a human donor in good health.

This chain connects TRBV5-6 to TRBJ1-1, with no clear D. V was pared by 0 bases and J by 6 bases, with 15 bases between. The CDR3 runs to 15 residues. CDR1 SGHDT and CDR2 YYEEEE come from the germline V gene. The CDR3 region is CASSLGRRNSAEAFF. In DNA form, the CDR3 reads TGTGCCAGCAGCTTGGGCAGGCGCAACAGCGCTGAAGCTTTCTTT.

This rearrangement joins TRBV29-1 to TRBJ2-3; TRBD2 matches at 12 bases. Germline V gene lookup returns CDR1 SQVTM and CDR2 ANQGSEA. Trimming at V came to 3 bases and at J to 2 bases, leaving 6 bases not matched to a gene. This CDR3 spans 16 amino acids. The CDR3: CSVDHRTSGATDTQYF. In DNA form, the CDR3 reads TGCAGCGTTGACCACCGGACTAGCGGGGCCACAGATACGCAGTATTTT.

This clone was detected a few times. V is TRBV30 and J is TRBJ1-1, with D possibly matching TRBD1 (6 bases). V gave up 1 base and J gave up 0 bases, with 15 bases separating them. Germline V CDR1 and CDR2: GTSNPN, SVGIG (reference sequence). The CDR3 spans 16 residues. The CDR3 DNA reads TGTGCCTGGAGTGGCAGGACAGCACCCATGAACACTGAAGCTTTCTTT. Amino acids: CAWSGRTAPMNTEAFF.

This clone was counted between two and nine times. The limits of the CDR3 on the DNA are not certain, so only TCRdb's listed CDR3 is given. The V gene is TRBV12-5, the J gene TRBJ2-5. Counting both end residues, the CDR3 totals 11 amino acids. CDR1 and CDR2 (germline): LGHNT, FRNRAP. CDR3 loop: CASGFLETQYF.

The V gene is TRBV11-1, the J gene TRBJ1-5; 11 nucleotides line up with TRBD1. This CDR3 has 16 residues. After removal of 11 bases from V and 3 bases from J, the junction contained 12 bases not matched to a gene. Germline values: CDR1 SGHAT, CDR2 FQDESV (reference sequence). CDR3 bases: TGTGCCCATGGATGGGGACAGGGGGTTGACAATCAGCCCCAGCATTTT. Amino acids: CAHGWGQGVDNQPQHF.

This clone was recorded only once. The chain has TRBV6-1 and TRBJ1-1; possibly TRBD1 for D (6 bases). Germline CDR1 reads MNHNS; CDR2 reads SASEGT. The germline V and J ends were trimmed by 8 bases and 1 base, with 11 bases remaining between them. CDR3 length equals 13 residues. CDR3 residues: CASGRGGNTEAFF. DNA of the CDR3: TGTGCCAGCGGTAGGGGGGGGAACACTGAAGCTTTCTTT.

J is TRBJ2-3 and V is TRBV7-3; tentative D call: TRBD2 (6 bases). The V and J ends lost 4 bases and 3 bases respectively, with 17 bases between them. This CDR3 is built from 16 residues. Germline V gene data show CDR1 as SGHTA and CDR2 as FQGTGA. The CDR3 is CASSSDGGVMTDTQYF. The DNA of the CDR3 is TGTGCCAGCAGCTCCGACGGCGGGGTAATGACAGATACGCAGTATTTT.

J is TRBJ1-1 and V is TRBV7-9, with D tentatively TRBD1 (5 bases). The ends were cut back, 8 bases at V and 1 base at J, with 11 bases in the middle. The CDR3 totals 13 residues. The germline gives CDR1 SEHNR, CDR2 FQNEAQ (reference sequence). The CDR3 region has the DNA TGTGCCAGCGGCCTCCAGGGGAACACTGAAGCTTTCTTT. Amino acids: CASGLQGNTEAFF.

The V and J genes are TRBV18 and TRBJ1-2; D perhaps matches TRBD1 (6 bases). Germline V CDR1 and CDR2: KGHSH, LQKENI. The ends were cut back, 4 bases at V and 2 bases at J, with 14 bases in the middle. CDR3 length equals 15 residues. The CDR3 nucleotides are TGTGCCAGCTCACTCAGGGGCGACCCCAACTATGGCTACACCTTC. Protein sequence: CASSLRGDPNYGYTF.

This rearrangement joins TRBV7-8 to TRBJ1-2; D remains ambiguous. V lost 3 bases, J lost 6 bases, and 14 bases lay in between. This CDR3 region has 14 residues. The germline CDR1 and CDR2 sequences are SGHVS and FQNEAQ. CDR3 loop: CASSFDGQRNGYTF. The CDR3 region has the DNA TGTGCCAGCAGCTTCGATGGGCAGAGGAATGGCTACACCTTC.

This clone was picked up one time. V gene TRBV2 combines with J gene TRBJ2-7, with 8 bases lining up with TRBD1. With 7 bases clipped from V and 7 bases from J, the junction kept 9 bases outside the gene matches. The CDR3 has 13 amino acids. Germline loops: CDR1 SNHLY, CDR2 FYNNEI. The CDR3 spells CASKGQGAREQYF. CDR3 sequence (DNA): TGTGCCAGCAAGGGGCAGGGGGCGCGGGAGCAGTACTTC.

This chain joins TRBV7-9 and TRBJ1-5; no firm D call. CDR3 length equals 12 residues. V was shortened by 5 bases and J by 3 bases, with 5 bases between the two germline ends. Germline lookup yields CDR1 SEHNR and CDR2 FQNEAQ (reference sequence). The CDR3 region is CASSLPNQPQHF. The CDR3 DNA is TGTGCCAGCAGCCTCCCCAATCAGCCCCAGCATTTT.

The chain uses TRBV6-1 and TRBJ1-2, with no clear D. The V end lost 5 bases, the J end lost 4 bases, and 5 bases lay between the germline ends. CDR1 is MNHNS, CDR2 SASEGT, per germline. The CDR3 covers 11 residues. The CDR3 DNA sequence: TGTGCCAGCAGTTCCAGCTATGGCTACACCTTC. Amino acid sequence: CASSSSYGYTF.

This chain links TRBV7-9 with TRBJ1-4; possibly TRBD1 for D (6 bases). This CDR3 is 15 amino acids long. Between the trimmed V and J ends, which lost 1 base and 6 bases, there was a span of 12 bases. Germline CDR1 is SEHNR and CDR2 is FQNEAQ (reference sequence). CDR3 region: CASSLVTGRDEKLFF. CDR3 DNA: TGTGCCAGCAGCTTAGTTACAGGGCGGGATGAAAAACTGTTTTTT.

The CDR3 nucleotides read TGCGCCAGCAGTCAATCCAGGAGGGAGAAAAACATTCAGTACTTC. It encodes CASSQSRREKNIQYF. The chain employs TRBV23-1 and TRBJ2-4; D might be TRBD2 (6 bases). TRBV23-1 is classed as an ORF, of uncertain function. Trimming removed 0 bases from V and 4 bases from J, with 10 bases in between. This CDR3 is 15 amino acids long.

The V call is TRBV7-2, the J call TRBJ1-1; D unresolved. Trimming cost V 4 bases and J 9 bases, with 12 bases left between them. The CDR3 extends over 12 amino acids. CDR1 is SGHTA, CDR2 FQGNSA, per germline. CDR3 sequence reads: CASSSSAQQAFF. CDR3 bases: TGTGCCAGCAGCTCCTCAGCGCAGCAAGCTTTCTTT.

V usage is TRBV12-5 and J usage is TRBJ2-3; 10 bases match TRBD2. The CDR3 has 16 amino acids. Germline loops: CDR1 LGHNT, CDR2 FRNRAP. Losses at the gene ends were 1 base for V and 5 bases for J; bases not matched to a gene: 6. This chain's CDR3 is CASGLGAGGHLDTQYF. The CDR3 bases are TGTGCTAGTGGTTTGGGAGCGGGGGGGCATCTAGATACGCAGTATTTT.

CDR3 residues: CASSLSRTGNSPLHF. CDR3 nucleotide sequence: TGTGCCAGCAGCTTGTCAAGGACAGGGAATTCACCCCTCCACTTT. V and J are TRBV5-8 and TRBJ1-6; 8 nucleotides agree with TRBD1. J was trimmed by 7 bases and V by 1 base; bases with no gene match: 4. The CDR3 length is 15 residues. Germline values: CDR1 SGHTS, CDR2 YDEGEE.

In DNA form, the CDR3 reads TGTGCCAGAAGCTTGGAGTGGCTCCCCTTTGAAGCTTTCTTT. Its protein product is CARSLEWLPFEAFF. V and J are TRBV5-3 and TRBJ1-1; D gene ambiguous. TRBV5-3 is labeled an ORF, and its function is uncertain. CDR3 length: 14 amino acids. Deletions cut 0 bases from V and 7 bases from J, with 13 bases between.

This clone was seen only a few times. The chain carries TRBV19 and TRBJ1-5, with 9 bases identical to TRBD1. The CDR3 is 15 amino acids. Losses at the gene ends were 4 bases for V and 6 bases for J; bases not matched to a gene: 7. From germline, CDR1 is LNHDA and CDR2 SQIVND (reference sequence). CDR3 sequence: CASSTGTGYGQPQHF. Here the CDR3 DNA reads TGTGCCAGTAGTACCGGGACAGGGTATGGTCAGCCCCAGCATTTT.

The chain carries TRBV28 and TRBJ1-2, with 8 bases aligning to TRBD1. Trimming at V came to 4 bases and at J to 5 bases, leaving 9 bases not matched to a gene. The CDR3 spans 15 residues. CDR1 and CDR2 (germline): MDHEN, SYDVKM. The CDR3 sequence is CASSSPQGAAYGYTF. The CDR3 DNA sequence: TGTGCCAGCAGTTCGCCCCAGGGGGCAGCATATGGCTACACCTTC.

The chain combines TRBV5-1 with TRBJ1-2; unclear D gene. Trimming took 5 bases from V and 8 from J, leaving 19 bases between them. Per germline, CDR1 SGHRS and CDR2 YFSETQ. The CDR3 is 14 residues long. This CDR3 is CASSLAPGNDGYTF. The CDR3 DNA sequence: TGCGCCAGCAGTCTCGCCCCGGGGAACGACGGCTACACCTTC.

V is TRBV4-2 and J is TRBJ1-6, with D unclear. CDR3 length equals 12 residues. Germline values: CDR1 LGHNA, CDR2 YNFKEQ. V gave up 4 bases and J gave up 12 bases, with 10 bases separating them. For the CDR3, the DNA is TGTGCCAGCAGCCCACCGTTTGGACCCCTCCACTTT. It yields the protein CASSPPFGPLHF.

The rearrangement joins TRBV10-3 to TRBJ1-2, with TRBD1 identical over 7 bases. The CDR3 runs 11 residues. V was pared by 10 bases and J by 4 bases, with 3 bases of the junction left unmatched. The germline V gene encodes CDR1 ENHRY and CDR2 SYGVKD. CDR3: CASRDSYGYTF. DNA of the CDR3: TGTGCCAGCCGGGACAGCTATGGCTACACCTTC.

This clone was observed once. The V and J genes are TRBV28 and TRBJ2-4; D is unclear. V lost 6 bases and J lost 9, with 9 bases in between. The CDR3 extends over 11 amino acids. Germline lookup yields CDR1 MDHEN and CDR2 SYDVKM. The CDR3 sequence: CASSTRTIQYF. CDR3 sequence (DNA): TGTGCCAGCAGCACACGGACCATTCAGTACTTC.

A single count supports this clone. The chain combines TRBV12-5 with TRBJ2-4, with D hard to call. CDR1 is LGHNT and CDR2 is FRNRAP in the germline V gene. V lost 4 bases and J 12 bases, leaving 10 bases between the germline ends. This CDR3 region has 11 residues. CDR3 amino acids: CASGSSSAQYF. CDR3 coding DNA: TGTGCTAGTGGTTCCAGTAGTGCTCAGTACTTC. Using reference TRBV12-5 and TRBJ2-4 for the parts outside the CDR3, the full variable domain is DARVTQTPRHKVTEMGQEVTMRCQPILGHNTVFWYRQTMMQGLELLAYFRNRAPLDDSGMPKDRFSAEMPDATLATLKIQPSEPRDSAVYFCASGSSSAQYFGAGTRLSVL.

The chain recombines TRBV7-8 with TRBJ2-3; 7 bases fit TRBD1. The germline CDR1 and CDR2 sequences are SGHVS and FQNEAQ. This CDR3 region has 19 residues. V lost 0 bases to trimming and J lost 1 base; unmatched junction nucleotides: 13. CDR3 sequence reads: CASSLAPPTGTLGTDTQYF. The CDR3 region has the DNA TGTGCCAGCAGCTTAGCACCTCCGACAGGGACACTGGGCACAGATACGCAGTATTTT.

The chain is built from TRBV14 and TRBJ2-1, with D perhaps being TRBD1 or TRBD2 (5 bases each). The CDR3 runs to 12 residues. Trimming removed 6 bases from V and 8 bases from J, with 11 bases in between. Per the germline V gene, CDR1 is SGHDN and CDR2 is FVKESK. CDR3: CASRRGAHEQFF. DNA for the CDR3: TGTGCCAGCAGAAGGGGAGCCCATGAGCAGTTCTTC.

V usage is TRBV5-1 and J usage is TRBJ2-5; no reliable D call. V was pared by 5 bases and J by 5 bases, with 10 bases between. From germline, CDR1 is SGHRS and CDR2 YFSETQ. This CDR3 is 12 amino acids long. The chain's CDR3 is CASSSVGETQYF. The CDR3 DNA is TGCGCCAGCAGTTCCGTGGGGGAGACCCAGTACTTC.